The next 13 T cell receptor beta chains were all read from a single sample in a study of T cells in Graves' hyperthyroidism and ophthalmopathy. Researchers amplified the TCR beta CDR3 regions from RNA transcripts. When the TCR CDR3 underwent first-round RT-PCR, the HTBI primer set was used. TCRdb passed the multiplex PCR reads through MiXCR, listing each CDR3 protein once. Of 400,000 to 600,000 distinct CDR3 sequences listed, more than 20% were seen once; the top ten hold more than 20%. The source material was blood. These receptors all come from a man aged 18 to 29 with Graves' hyperthyroidism.

This clonotype was picked up many times. Here the CDR3 reads CASSSPHVQGGLETQYF. CDR3 coding DNA: TGTGCCAGCAGCTCCCCCCACGTGCAGGGGGGATTGGAGACCCAGTACTTC. The rearrangement joins TRBV11-2 to TRBJ2-5; weak D call: TRBD1 (7 bases). Germline V gene data show CDR1 as SGHAT and CDR2 as FQNNGV. The CDR3 is 17 residues long. V was pared by 4 bases and J by 5 bases, with 23 bases between.

The V and J genes are TRBV6-5 and TRBJ1-5; D might be TRBD1 (6 bases). V was pared by 3 bases and J by 3 bases, with 9 bases between. CDR1 is MNHEY and CDR2 is SVGAGI in the germline V gene. This CDR3 region has 14 residues. The CDR3 sequence is CASSYTGFNQPQHF. CDR3 bases: TGTGCCAGCAGTTATACAGGGTTCAATCAGCCCCAGCATTTT.

This clonotype was detected only a few times. The CDR3 nucleotides are TGTGCCAGCACCCCTGGGACAGGGGAAGGGCAGCCCCAGCATTTT. Protein sequence: CASTPGTGEGQPQHF. This chain joins TRBV6-1 and TRBJ1-5; 10 positions match TRBD1. Looked up from germline, CDR1 is MNHNS and CDR2 is SASEGT. Trimming took 7 bases from V and 7 from J; bases not matched to a gene: 10. The CDR3 has 15 residues.

In its sample, this clonotype was seen many times. The V gene is TRBV6-5, the J gene TRBJ2-5, with 8 bases identical to TRBD2. This CDR3 contains 15 residues. Trimming removed 8 bases from V and 2 bases from J; junction bases left unmatched: 10. Per germline, CDR1 MNHEY and CDR2 SVGAGI. The CDR3: CASGERGFRQETQYF. CDR3 in DNA: TGTGCCAGCGGGGAGCGGGGGTTTCGGCAAGAGACCCAGTACTTC.

This clonotype was recorded at least ten times. V is TRBV7-2 and J is TRBJ1-5; D call uncertain. Trimming removed 3 bases from V and 3 bases from J, with 9 bases in between. CDR1 is SGHTA, CDR2 FQGNSA, per germline. This CDR3 has 14 residues. The CDR3 loop reads CASSLKGINQPQHF. CDR3 DNA sequence: TGTGCCAGCAGCTTGAAAGGAATCAATCAGCCCCAGCATTTT.

This clonotype was counted ten times or more. The genes are TRBV2 and TRBJ1-2, with TRBD1 matching over 7 bases. This CDR3 has 13 residues. Per the germline V gene, CDR1 is SNHLY and CDR2 is FYNNEI. The J segment lost 7 bases and the V segment lost 6 bases, leaving 8 bases of the junction unmatched. The CDR3 spells CASRGRGLFGYTF. In DNA form, the CDR3 reads TGTGCCAGCAGGGGCAGGGGGTTATTTGGCTACACCTTC.

This clonotype occurred many times. The chain couples TRBV6-1 to TRBJ2-7; tentatively, D is TRBD1 (5 bases). The germline V gene encodes CDR1 MNHNS and CDR2 SASEGT. The CDR3 covers 12 residues. Between the trimmed V and J ends, which lost 8 bases and 3 bases, there was a span of 11 bases. As DNA, the CDR3 is TGTGCCAGCGGAATCAGGGACTACGAGCAGTACTTC. Its translation is CASGIRDYEQYF.

The chain recombines TRBV6-2 or TRBV6-3 with TRBJ2-7; TRBD2 might be the D (5 bases). The CDR3 has 19 residues. V was shortened by 0 bases and J by 7 bases, with 28 bases between the two germline ends. Germline values: CDR1 MNHEY, CDR2 SVGEGT. The CDR3 DNA reads TGTGCCAGCAGTTACTCGACAAAAAAAGCGGCGTCAACACCATTGGAGCAGTACGTC. Its translation: CASSYSTKKAASTPLEQYV.

This clonotype was observed at least ten times. V gene TRBV30 combines with J gene TRBJ1-1; no definite D call. Germline assignment: CDR1 GTSNPN and CDR2 SVGIG (reference sequence). Trimming cost V 4 bases and J 1 base, with 10 bases left between them. This CDR3 is 13 amino acids long. The CDR3 is CAWKSYSNTEAFF. CDR3 DNA: TGTGCCTGGAAGAGTTACTCGAACACTGAAGCTTTCTTT.

J is TRBJ2-5 and V is TRBV19; TRBD1 is a possible D gene (6 bases). The length of the CDR3 is 14 residues. Germline CDR1 LNHDA, CDR2 SQIVND (reference sequence). The V end was cut by 5 bases, the J end by 1 base, with 11 bases between. As DNA, the CDR3 is TGTGCCAGTAGTTCCACAGGGATCCAAGAGACCCAGTACTTC. Translating gives CASSSTGIQETQYF.

This clonotype was recorded many times. The V and J genes are TRBV6-8 and TRBJ1-5; D remains ambiguous. CDR3 length equals 16 residues. The V and J ends lost 0 bases and 0 bases respectively, with 9 bases between them. CDR1 is MNHGY, CDR2 SAAAGT, per germline. This CDR3 is CASSYSHSYSNQPQHF. CDR3 DNA sequence: TGTGCCAGCAGTTACTCCCACAGTTATAGCAATCAGCCCCAGCATTTT.

The V call is TRBV5-1, the J call TRBJ1-1; D gene ambiguous. Between the trimmed V and J ends, which lost 2 bases and 6 bases, there was a span of 8 bases. The CDR3 spans 12 residues. From germline, CDR1 is SGHRS and CDR2 YFSETQ. The CDR3 DNA is TGCGCCAGCAGCTTACCGGGCCCTGAAGCTTTCTTT. Amino acid sequence: CASSLPGPEAFF. Full variable domain (remainder filled in from reference TRBV5-1 and TRBJ1-1): KAGVTQTPRYLIKTRGQQVTLSCSPISGHRSVSWYQQTPGQGLQFLFEYFSETQRNKGNFPGRFSGRQFSNSRSEMNVSTLELGDSALYLCASSLPGPEAFFGQGTRLTVV.

This chain links TRBV6-4 with TRBJ2-7; 7 nucleotides align to TRBD2. V shed 6 bases, J shed 4 bases, and the junction held 9 bases outside the gene matches. The V gene's germline CDR1 is MRHNA and CDR2 SNTAGT. The CDR3 extends over 14 amino acids. The CDR3 bases are TGTGCCAGCAGCGCTCCGGGACTAACTTACGAGCAGTACTTC. It is translated as CASSAPGLTYEQYF.